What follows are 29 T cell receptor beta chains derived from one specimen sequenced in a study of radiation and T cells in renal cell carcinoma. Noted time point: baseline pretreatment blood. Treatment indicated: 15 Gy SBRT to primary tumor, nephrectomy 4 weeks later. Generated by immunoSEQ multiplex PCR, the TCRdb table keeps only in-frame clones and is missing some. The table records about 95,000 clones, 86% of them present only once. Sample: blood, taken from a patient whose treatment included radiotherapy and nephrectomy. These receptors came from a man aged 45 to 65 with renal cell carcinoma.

In nucleotides, the CDR3 is TGTGCCAGCAGCCCAGTCCAGACGGTCCGCCTAATCACAGATACGCAGTATTTT. This sequence encodes CASSPVQTVRLITDTQYF. The chain is built from TRBV7-9 and TRBJ2-3; D uncertain. V was trimmed by 5 bases and J by 2 bases, leaving 23 bases between them. CDR1 is SEHNR and CDR2 is FQNEAQ in the germline V gene (reference sequence). CDR3 length: 18 amino acids. The full variable domain, rest sourced from reference TRBV7-9 and TRBJ2-3, is DTGVSQNPRHKITKRGQNVTFRCDPISEHNRLYWYRQTLGQGPEFLTYFQNEAQLEKSRLLSDRFSAERPKGSFSTLEIQRTEQGDSAMYLCASSPVQTVRLITDTQYFGPGTRLTVL.

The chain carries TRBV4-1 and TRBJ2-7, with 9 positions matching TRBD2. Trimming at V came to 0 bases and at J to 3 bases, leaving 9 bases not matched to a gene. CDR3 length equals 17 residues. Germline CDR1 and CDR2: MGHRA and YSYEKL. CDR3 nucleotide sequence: TGCGCCAGCAGCCAAGATGGAAGCGGGAGGCCCGACTACGAGCAGTACTTC. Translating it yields CASSQDGSGRPDYEQYF.

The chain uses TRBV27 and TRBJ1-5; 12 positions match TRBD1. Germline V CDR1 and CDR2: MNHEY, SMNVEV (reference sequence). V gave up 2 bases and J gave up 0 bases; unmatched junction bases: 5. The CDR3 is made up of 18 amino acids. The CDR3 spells CASSLGTGGPYSNQPQHF. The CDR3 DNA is TGTGCCAGCAGTTTAGGGACAGGGGGCCCTTATAGCAATCAGCCCCAGCATTTT.

Here the CDR3 reads CASSSGYGYTF. The CDR3 nucleotides read TGTGCCAGCAGTTCGGGCTATGGCTACACCTTC. J is TRBJ1-2 and V is TRBV25-1; D not resolved. From germline, CDR1 is MGHDK and CDR2 SYGVNS. Deletions cut 5 bases from V and 4 bases from J, with 5 bases between. There are 11 residues in the CDR3.

CDR3 region: CASSAPFAGLNTEAFF. CDR3 coding DNA: TGTGCCAGCAGCGCACCCTTTGCAGGTCTGAACACTGAAGCTTTCTTT. The V call is TRBV7-9, the J call TRBJ1-1; D remains unclear. The germline V and J ends were trimmed by 5 bases and 0 bases, with 16 bases remaining between them. CDR3 length: 16 amino acids. CDR1 SEHNR and CDR2 FQNEAQ come from the germline V gene (reference sequence).

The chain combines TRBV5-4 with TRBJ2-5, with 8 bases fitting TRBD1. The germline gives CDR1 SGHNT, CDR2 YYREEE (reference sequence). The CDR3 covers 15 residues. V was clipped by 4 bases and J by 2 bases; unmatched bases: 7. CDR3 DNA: TGTGCCAGCAGCGCCTGGGACAGGCTACAAGAGACCCAGTACTTC. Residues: CASSAWDRLQETQYF.

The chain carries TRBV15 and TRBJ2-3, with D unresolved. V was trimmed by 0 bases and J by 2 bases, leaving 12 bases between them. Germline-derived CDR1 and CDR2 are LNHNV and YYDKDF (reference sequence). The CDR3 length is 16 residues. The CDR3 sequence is CATSRDPGSYTDTQYF. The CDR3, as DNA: TGTGCCACCAGCAGAGATCCGGGCTCCTACACAGATACGCAGTATTTT.

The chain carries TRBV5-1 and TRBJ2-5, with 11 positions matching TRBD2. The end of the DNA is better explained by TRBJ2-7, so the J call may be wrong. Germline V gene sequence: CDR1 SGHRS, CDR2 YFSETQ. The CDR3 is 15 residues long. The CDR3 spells CASSWEGLADYEQYF. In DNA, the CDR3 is TGCGCCAGCAGCTGGGAGGGACTAGCGGACTACGAGCAGTACTTC.

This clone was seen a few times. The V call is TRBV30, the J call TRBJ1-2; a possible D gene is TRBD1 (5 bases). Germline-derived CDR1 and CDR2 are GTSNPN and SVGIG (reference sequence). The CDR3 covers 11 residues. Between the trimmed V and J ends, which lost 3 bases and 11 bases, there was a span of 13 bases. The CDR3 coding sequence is TGTGCCTGGAGCCCACAGGATGTGTACACCTTC. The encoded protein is CAWSPQDVYTF.

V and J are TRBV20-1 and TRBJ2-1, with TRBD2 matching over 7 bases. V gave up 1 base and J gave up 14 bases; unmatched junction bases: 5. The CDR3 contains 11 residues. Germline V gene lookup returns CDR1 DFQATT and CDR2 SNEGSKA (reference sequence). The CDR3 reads CSARGREVEFF. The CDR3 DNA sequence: TGCAGTGCTAGAGGCCGGGAGGTGGAGTTCTTC.

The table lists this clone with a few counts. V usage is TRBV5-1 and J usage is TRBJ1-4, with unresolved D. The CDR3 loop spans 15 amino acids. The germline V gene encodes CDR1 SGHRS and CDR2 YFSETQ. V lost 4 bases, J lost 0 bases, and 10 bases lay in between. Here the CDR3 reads CASSLRPATNEKLFF. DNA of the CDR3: TGCGCCAGCAGCCTCCGGCCAGCAACTAATGAAAAACTGTTTTTT.

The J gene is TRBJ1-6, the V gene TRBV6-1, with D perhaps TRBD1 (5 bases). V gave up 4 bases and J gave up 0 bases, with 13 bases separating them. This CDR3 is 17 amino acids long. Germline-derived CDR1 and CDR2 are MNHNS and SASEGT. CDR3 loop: CASSAAGASSYNSPLHF. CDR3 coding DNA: TGTGCCAGCAGTGCTGCCGGGGCTAGCTCCTATAATTCACCCCTCCACTTT.

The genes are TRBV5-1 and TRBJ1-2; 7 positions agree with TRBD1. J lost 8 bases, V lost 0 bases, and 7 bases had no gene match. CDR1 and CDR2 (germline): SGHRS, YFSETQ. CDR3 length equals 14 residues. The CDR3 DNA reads TGCGCCAGCAGCTTGGGACAGGGAGGGAGCGGCTACACCTTC. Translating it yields CASSLGQGGSGYTF.

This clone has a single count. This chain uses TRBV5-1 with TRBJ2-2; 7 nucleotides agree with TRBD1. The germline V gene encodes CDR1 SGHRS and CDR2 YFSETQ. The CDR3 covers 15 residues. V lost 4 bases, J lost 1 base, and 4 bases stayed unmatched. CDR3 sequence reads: CASSPGQLNTGELFF. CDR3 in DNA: TGCGCCAGCAGCCCGGGACAGCTGAACACCGGGGAGCTGTTTTTT.

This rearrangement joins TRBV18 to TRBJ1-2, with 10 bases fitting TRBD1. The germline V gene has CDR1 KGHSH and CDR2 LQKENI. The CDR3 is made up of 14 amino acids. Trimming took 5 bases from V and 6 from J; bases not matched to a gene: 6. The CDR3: CASSYGTGEDGYTF. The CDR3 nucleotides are TGTGCCAGCTCATACGGGACAGGGGAGGATGGCTACACCTTC.

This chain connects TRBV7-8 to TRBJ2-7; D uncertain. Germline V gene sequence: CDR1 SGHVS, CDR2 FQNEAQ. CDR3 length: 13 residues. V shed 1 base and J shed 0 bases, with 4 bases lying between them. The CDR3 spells CASSLEISYEQYF. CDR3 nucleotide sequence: TGTGCCAGCAGCTTAGAGATCTCCTACGAGCAGTACTTC.

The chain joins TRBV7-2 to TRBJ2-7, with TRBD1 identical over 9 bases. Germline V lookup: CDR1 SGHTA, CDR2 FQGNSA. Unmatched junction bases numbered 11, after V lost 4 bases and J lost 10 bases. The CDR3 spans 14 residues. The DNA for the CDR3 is TGTGCCAGCAGCTCACTAGACAGGGGGTGGCATCAGTACTTC. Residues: CASSSLDRGWHQYF. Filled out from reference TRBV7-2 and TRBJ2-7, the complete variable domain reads GAGVSQSPSNKVTEKGKDVELRCDPISGHTALYWYRQSLGQGLEFLIYFQGNSAPDKSGLPSDRFSAERTGGSVSTLTIQRTQQEDSAVYLCASSSLDRGWHQYFGPGTRLTVT.

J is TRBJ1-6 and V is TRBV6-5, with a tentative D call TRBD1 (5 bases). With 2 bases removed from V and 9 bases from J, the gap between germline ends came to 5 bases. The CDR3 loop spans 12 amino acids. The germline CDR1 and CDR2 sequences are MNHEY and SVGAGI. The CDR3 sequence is CASSYRGSPLHF. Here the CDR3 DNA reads TGTGCCAGCAGTTACAGGGGTTCACCCCTCCACTTT.

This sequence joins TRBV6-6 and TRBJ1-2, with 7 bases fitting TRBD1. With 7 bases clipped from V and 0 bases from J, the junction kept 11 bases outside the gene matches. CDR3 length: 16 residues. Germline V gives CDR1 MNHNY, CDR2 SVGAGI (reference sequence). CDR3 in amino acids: CASTNRGHGTNYGYTF. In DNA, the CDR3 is TGTGCCAGCACTAACAGGGGACACGGCACTAACTATGGCTACACCTTC.

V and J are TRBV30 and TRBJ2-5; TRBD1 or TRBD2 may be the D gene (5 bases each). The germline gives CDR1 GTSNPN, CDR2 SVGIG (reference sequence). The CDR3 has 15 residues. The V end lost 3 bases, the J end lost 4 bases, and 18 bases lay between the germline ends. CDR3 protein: CAWRGLGSGGETQYF. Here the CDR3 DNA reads TGTGCCTGGAGGGGCCTGGGTTCTGGGGGAGAGACCCAGTACTTC.

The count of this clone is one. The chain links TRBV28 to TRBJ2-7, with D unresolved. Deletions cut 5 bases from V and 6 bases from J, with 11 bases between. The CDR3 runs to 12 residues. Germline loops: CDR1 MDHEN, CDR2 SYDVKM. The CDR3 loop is CASSTTRTEQYF. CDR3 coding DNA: TGTGCCAGCAGTACGACAAGGACCGAGCAGTACTTC. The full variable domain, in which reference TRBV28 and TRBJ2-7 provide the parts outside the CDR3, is DVKVTQSSRYLVKRTGEKVFLECVQDMDHENMFWYRQDPGLGLRLIYFSYDVKMKEKGDIPEGYSVSREKKERFSLILESASTNQTSMYLCASSTTRTEQYFGPGTRLTVT.

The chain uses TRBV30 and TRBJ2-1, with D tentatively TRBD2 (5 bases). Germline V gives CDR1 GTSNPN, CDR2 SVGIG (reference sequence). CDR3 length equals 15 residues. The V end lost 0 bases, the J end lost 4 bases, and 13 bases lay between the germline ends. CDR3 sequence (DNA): TGTGCCTGGAGTGTGGGGTCAACGGGGTACAATGAGCAGTTCTTC. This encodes CAWSVGSTGYNEQFF.

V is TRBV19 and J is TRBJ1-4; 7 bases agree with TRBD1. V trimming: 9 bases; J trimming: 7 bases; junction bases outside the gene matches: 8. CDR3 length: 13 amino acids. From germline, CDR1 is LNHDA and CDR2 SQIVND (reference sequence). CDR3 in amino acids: CASRATGAEKLFF. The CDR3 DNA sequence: TGTGCCAGCCGGGCAACAGGGGCTGAAAAACTGTTTTTT.

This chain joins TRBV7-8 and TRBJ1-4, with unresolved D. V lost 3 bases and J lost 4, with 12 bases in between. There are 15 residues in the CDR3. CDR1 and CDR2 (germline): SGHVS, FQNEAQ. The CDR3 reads CASSFPYGVNEKLFF. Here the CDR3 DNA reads TGTGCCAGCAGCTTTCCGTATGGAGTTAATGAAAAACTGTTTTTT.

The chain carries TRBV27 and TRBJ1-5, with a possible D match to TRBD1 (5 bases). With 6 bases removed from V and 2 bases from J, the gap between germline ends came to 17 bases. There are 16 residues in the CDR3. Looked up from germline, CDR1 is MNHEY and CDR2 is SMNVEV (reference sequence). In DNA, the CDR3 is TGTGCCAGCAGCCCGGGACTCCTGTCGGGCAATCAGCCCCAGCATTTT. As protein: CASSPGLLSGNQPQHF.

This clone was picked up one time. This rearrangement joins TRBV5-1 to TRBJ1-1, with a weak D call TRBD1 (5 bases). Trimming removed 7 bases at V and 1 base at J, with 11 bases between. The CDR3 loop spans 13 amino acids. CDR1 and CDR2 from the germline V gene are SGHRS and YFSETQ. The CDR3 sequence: CASGLGGNTEAFF. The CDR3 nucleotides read TGCGCCAGCGGGCTGGGGGGGAACACTGAAGCTTTCTTT.

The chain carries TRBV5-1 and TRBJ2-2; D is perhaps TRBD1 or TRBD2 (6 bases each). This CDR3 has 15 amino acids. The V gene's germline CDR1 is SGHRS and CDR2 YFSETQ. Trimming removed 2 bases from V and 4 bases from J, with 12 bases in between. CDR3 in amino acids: CASSFSGEATGELFF. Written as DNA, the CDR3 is TGCGCCAGCAGCTTCTCAGGGGAGGCCACCGGGGAGCTGTTTTTT.

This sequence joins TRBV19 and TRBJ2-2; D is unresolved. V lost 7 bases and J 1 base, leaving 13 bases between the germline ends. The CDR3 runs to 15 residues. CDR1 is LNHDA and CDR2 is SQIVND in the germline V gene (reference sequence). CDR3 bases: TGTGCCAGTACCTCAGGATTCTTGAACACCGGGGAGCTGTTTTTT. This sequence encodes CASTSGFLNTGELFF. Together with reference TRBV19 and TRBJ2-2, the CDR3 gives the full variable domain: DGGITQSPKYLFRKEGQNVTLSCEQNLNHDAMYWYRQDPGQGLRLIYYSQIVNDFQKGDIAEGYSVSREKKESFPLTVTSAQKNPTAFYLCASTSGFLNTGELFFGEGSRLTVL.

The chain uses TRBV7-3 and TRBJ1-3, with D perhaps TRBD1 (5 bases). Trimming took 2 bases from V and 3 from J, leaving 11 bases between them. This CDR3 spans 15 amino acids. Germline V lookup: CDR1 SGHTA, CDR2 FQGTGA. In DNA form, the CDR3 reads TGTGCCAGCAGCTTATTTGGGGGAGATGGAAACACCATATATTTT. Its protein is CASSLFGGDGNTIYF.